The clone carrying this TCR beta chain was observed once. The ends lost 1 base at V and 7 bases at J; junction bases unmatched: 8. The CDR3 spans 16 residues. Germline CDR1 reads LGHDT; CDR2 reads YNNKEL (reference sequence). The record originates from a study of blood T cell repertoires in COVID-19. Overall study context: COVID-19 samples, acute and convalescent, were from the United States, Italy and Spain. T cells, B-cell-depleted T cells, or PBMCs provided the cDNA or gDNA that served as material.

In the original processing: Nucleated cell counts were estimated from reference gene primer amplification. The repertoire was sequenced with immunoSEQ multiplex PCR; TCRdb's copy has only in-frame clones and lacks some. V, J and clone size were drawn from that table, and D and trimming were deduced from the DNA. This sample has about 210,000 clones, with around 81% found just once. Input material: peripheral blood. This sequence was found in a woman in her seventies with acute or convalescent COVID-19. V gene TRBV3-1 (or the pseudogene TRBV3-2) combines with J gene TRBJ2-2, with 8 nucleotides matching TRBD2. CDR3 coding DNA: TGTGCCAGCAGCCAAGTTTCGGGGGGGCCTGACGGGGAGCTGTTTTTT. It translates to CASSQVSGGPDGELFF.